This T cell receptor beta chain was sequenced for a study of shared clonotypes between healthy human individuals. Germline CDR1 MNHEY, CDR2 SMNVEV (reference sequence). Between the trimmed V and J ends, which lost 4 bases and 7 bases, there was a span of 10 bases. This CDR3 contains 12 residues. CD45RO-negative cells were positively selected for CCR7, leaving out terminally differentiated effector memory CD45RA+ cells. The assay was immunoSEQ multiplex PCR, and TCRdb's table has in-frame clones only and misses some. The profile shows under 2,000,000 clones, about 95% of them singletons. Sequenced material: naive CD8+ T cells sorted from blood. This TCR derives from a man between 18 and 29 years old in good health. This chain links TRBV27 with TRBJ1-2, with D possibly matching TRBD1 (5 bases). This CDR3 is CASSSDRSGYTF. CDR3 bases: TGTGCCAGCAGTTCCGACAGAAGTGGCTACACCTTC.